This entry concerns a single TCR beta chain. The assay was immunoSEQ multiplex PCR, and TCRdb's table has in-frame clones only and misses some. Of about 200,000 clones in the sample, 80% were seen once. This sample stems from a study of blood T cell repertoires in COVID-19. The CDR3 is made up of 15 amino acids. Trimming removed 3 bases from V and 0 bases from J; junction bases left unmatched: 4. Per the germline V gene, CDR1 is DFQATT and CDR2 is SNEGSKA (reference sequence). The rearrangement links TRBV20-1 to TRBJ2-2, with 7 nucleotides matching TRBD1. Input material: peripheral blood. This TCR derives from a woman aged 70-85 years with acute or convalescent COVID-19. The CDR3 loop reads CSASRGQPNTGELFF. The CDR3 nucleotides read TGCAGTGCTAGTAGGGGACAGCCGAACACCGGGGAGCTGTTTTTT.